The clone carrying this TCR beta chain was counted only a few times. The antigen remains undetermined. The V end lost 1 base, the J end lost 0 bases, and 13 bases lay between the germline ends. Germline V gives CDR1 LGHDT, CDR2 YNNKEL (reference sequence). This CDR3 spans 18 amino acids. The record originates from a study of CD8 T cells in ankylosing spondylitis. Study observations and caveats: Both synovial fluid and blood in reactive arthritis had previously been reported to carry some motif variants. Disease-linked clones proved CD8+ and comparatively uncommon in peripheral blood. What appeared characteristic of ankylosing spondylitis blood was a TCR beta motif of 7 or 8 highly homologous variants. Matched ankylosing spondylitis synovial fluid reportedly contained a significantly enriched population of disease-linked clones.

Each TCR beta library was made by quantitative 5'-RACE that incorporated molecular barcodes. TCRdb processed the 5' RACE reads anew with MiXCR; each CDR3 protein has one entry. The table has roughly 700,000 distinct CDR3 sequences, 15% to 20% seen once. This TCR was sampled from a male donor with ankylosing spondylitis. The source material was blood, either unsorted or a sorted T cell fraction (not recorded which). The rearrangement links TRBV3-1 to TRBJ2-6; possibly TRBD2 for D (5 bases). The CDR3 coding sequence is TGTGCCAGCAGCCAAGTCCGGACGGGGAGCTCTGGGGCCAACGTCCTGACTTTC. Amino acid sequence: CASSQVRTGSSGANVLTF. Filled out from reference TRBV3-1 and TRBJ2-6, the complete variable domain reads DTAVSQTPKYLVTQMGNDKSIKCEQNLGHDTMYWYKQDSKKFLKIMFSYNNKELIINETVPNRFSPKSPDKAHLNLHINSLELGDSAVYFCASSQVRTGSSGANVLTFGAGSRLTVL.